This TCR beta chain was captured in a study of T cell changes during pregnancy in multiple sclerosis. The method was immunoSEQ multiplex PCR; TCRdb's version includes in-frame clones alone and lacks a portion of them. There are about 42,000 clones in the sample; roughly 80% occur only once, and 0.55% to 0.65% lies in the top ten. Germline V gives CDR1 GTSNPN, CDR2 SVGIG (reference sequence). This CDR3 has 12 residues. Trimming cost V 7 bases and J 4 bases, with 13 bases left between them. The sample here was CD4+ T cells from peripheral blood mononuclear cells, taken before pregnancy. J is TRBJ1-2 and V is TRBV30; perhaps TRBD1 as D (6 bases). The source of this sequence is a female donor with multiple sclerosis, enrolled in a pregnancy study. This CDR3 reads CAFPRGAYGYTF. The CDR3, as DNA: TGTGCCTTCCCACGGGGGGCCTATGGCTACACCTTC.